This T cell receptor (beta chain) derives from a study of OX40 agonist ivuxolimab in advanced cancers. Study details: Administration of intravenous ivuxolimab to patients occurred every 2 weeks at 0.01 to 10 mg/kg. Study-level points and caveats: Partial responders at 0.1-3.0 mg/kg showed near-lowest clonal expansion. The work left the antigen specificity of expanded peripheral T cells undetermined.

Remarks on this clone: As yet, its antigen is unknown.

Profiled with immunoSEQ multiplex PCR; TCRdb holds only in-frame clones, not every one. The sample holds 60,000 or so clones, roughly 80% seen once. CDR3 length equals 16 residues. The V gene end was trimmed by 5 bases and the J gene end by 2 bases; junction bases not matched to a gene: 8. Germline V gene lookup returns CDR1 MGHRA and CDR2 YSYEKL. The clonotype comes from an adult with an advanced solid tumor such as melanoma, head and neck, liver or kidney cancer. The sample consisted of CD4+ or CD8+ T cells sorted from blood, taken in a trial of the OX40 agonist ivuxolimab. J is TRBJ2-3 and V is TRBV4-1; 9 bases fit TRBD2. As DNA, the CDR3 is TGCGCCAGCAGCTTGATAGCGGGAGAGGCCACAGATACGCAGTATTTT. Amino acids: CASSLIAGEATDTQYF.